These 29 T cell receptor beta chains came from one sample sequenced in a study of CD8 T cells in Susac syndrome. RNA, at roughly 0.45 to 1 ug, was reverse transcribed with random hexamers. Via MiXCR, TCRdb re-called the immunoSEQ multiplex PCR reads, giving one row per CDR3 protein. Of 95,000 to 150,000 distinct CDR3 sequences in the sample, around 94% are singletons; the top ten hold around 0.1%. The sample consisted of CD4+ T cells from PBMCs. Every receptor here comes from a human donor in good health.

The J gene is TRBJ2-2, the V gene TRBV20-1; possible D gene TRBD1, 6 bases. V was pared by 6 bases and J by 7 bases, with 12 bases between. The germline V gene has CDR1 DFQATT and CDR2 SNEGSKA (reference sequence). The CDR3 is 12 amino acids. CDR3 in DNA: TGCAGTGCAACAGGGTGGGGCGGGGAGCTGTTTTTT. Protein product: CSATGWGGELFF.

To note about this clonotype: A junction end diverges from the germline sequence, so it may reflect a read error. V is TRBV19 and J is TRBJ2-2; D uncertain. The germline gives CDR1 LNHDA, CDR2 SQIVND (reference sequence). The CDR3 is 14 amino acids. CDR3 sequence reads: CASKEVGRTGELFF. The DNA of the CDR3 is TGTGCAAGTAAAGAGGTGGGCCGCACCGGGGAGCTGTTTTTT.

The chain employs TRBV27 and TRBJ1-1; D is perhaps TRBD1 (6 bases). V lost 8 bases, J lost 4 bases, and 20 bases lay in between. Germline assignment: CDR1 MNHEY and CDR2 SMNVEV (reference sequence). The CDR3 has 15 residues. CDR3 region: CASQARGGSTTEAFF. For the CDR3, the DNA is TGTGCCAGCCAGGCGAGAGGGGGTTCAACCACTGAAGCTTTCTTT.

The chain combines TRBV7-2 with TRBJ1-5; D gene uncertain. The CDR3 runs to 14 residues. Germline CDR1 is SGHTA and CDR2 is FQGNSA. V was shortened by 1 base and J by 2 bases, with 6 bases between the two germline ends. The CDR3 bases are TGTGCCAGCAGCTTAGTGGTGGGCAATCAGCCCCAGCATTTT. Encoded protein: CASSLVVGNQPQHF.

CDR3 sequence reads: CATEFMNTQYF. The CDR3 coding sequence is TGTGCCACCGAGTTCATGAATACGCAGTATTTT. V gene TRBV24-1 combines with J gene TRBJ2-3; no firm D call. From germline, CDR1 is KGHDR and CDR2 SFDVKD. This CDR3 has 11 amino acids. Trimming removed 9 bases at V and 7 bases at J, with 10 bases between.

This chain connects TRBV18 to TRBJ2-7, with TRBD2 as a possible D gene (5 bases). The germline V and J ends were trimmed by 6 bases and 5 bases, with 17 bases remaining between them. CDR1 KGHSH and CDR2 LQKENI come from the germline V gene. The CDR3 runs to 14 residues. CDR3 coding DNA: TGTGCCAGCTCGCCGAGGGATAAAGGCAACGAGCAGTACTTC. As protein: CASSPRDKGNEQYF.

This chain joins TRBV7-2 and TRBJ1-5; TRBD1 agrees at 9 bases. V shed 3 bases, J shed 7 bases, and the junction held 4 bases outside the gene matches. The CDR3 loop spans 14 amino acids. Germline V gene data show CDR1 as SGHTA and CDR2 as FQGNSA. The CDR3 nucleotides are TGTGCCAGCAGCTTTCAGGGGACAGGGCAGCCCCAGCATTTT. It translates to CASSFQGTGQPQHF.

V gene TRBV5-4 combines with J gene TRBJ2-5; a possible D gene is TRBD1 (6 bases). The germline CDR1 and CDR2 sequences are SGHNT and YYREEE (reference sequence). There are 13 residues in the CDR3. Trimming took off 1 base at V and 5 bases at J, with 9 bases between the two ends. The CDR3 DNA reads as TGTGCCAGCAGCTTGCCAGGGGTGGAGACCCAGTACTTC. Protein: CASSLPGVETQYF. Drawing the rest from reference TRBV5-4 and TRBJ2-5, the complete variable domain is ETGVTQSPTHLIKTRGQQVTLRCSSQSGHNTVSWYQQALGQGPQFIFQYYREEENGRGNFPPRFSGLQFPNYSSELNVNALELDDSALYLCASSLPGVETQYFGPGTRLLVL.

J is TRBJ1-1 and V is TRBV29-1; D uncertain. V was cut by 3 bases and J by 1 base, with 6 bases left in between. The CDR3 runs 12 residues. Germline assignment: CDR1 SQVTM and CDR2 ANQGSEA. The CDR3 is CSVDGPNTEAFF. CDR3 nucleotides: TGCAGCGTTGATGGGCCGAACACTGAAGCTTTCTTT.

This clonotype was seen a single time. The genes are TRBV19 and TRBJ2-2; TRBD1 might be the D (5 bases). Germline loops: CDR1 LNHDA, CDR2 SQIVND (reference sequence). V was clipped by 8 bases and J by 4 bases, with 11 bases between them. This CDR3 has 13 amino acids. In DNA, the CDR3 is TGTGCCAGTTCCAGGGTATTCACCGGGGAGCTGTTTTTT. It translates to CASSRVFTGELFF.

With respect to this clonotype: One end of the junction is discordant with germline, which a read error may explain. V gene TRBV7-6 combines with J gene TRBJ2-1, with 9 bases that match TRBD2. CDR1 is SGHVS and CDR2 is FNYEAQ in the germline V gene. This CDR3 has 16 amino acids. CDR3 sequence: CASSGLDRTSVNEQFF. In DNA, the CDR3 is TGCGCCAGCAGCGGACTGGACCGGACTAGCGTGAATGAGCAGTTCTTC.

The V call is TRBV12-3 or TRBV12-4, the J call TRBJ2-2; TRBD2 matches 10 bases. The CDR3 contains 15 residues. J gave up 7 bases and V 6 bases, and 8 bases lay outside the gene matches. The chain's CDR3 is CASRSLAGAGGELFF. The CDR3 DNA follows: TGTGCCAGCAGATCTCTAGCGGGAGCGGGCGGGGAGCTGTTTTTT.

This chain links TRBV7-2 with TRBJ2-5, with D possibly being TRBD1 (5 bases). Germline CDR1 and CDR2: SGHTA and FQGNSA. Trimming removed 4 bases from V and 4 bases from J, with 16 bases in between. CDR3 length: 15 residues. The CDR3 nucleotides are TGTGCCAGCAGCTCCGCACAGGCGTTAGGAGAGACCCAGTACTTC. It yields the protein CASSSAQALGETQYF.

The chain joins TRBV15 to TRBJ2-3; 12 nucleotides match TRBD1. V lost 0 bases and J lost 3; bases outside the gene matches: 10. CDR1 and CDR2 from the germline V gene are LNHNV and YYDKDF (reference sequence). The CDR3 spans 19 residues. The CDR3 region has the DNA TGTGCCACCAGCAGAGATCTCCTCGGGACAGGGGGCTCGACAGATACGCAGTATTTT. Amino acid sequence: CATSRDLLGTGGSTDTQYF.

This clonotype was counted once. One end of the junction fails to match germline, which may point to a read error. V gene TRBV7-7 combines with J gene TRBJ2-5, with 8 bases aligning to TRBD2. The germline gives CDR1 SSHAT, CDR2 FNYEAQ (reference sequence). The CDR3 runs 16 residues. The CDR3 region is CASSPGASGYQETQYF. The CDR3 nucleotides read TGTGCTAGCAGCCCCGGGGCTAGCGGGTACCAAGAGACCCAGTACTTC.

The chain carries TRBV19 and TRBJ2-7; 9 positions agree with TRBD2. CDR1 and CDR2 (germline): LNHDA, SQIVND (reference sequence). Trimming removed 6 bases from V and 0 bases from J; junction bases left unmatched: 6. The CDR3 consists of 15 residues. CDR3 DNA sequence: TGTGCCAGTAGCCAGCTAGCGGGGAACTCCTACGAGCAGTACTTC. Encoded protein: CASSQLAGNSYEQYF.

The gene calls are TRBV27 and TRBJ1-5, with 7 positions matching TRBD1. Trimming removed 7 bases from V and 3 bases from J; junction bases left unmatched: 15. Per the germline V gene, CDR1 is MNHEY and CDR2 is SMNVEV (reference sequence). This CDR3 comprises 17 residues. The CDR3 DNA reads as TGTGCCAGCACCCCTCGAAGGTCAGGGGGAATCAATCAGCCCCAGCATTTT. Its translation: CASTPRRSGGINQPQHF.

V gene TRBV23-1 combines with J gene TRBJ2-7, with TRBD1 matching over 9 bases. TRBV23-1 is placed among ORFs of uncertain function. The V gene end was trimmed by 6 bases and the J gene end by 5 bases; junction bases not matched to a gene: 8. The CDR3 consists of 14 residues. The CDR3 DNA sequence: TGCGCCAGCAGCCCCTGGACAGGGGACCACGAGCAGTACTTC. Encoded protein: CASSPWTGDHEQYF.

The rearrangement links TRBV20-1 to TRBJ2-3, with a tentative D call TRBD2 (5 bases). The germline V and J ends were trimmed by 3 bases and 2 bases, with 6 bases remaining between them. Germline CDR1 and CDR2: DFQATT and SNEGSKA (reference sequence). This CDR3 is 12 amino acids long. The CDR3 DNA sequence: TGCAGTGCTAGGAGGGCCACAGATACGCAGTATTTT. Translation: CSARRATDTQYF.

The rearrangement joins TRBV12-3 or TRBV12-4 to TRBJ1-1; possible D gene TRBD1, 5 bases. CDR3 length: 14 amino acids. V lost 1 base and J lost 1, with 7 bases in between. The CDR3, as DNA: TGTGCCAGCAGTTTAGAGGGGCAGAACACTGAAGCTTTCTTT. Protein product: CASSLEGQNTEAFF.

This CDR3 is CAIMGGYGTDTQYF. CDR3 DNA sequence: TGTGCCATCATGGGGGGGTATGGTACAGATACGCAGTATTTT. The chain links TRBV10-3 to TRBJ2-3, with 7 bases aligning to TRBD2. The CDR3 consists of 14 residues. J was trimmed by 3 bases and V by 7 bases; bases with no gene match: 7. CDR1 is ENHRY and CDR2 is SYGVKD in the germline V gene.

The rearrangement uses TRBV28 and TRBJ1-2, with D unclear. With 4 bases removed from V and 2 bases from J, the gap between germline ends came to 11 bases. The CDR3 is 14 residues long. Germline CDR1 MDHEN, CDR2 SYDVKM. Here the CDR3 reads CASSSHKENYGYTF. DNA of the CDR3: TGTGCCAGCAGTTCCCACAAAGAAAACTATGGCTACACCTTC.

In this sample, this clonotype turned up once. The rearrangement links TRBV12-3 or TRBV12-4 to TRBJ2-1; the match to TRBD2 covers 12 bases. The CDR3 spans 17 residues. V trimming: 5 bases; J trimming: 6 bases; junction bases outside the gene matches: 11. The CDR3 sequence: CASSPQTSGSTFNEQFF. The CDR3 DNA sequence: TGTGCCAGCAGTCCCCAGACTAGCGGGAGCACTTTCAATGAGCAGTTCTTC.

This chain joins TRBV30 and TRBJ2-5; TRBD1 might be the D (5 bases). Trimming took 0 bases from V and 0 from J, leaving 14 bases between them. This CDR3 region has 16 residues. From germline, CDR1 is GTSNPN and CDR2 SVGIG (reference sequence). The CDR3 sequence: CAWSVSRKGYQETQYF. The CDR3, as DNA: TGTGCCTGGAGTGTTTCGAGGAAGGGGTACCAAGAGACCCAGTACTTC.

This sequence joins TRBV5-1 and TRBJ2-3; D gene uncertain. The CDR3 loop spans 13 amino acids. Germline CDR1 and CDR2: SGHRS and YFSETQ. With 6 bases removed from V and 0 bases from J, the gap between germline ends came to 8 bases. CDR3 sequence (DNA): TGCGCCAGCAAAGTGTGGAGCACAGATACGCAGTATTTT. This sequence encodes CASKVWSTDTQYF.

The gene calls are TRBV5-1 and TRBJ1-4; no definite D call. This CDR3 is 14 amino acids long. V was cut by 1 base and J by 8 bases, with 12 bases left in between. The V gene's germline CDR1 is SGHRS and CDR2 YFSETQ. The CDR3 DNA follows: TGCGCCAGCAGCTTGTTGGGAGATCGGGAAAAACTGTTTTTT. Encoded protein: CASSLLGDREKLFF. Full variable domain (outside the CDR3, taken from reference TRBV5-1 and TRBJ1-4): KAGVTQTPRYLIKTRGQQVTLSCSPISGHRSVSWYQQTPGQGLQFLFEYFSETQRNKGNFPGRFSGRQFSNSRSEMNVSTLELGDSALYLCASSLLGDREKLFFGSGTQLSVL.

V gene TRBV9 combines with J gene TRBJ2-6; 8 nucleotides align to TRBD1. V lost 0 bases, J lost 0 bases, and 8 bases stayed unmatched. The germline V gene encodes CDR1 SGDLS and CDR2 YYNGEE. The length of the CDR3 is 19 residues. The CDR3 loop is CASSVATLTGDSGANVLTF. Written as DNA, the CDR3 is TGTGCCAGCAGCGTAGCTACGCTGACAGGGGACTCTGGGGCCAACGTCCTGACTTTC. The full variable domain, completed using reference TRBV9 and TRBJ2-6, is DSGVTQTPKHLITATGQRVTLRCSPRSGDLSVYWYQQSLDQGLQFLIQYYNGEERAKGNILERFSAQQFPDLHSELNLSSLELGDSALYFCASSVATLTGDSGANVLTFGAGSRLTVL.

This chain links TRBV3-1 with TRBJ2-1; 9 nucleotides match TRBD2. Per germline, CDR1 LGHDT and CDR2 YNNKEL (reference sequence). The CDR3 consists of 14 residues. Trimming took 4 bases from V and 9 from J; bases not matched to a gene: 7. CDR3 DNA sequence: TGTGCCAGCAGCCGCGGCGGGAGGGAGAGTGAGCAGTTCTTC. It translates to CASSRGGRESEQFF.

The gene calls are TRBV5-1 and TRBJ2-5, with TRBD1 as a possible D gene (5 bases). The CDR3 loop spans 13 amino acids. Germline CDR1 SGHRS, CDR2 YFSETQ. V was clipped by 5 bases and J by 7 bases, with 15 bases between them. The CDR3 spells CASRTAGAGTQYF. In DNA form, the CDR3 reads TGCGCCAGCAGGACAGCCGGAGCCGGGACCCAGTACTTC.